The clone carrying this T cell receptor beta chain was counted ten times or more. No antigen is known for it. Time point in this sample: persistent/refractory GD, antithyroid drugs over 5 years with positive TRAb. PBMC RNA was the source of the TCR library. The sample belongs to a study of regulatory T cells in long-lasting Graves disease. Notes on the study in general: Persistent disease was associated with favored TRBV28 usage and with favored use of TRBJ1-2 and TRBJ2-5.

Germline lookup yields CDR1 SNHLY and CDR2 FYNNEI. The CDR3 length is 13 residues. The ends lost 7 bases at V and 5 bases at J; junction bases unmatched: 6. The TCR beta library used iRepertoire HTBI primers with Arm-PCR amplification of CDR3. The authors' processing: Samples revealed roughly 60 TRBV and some 15 TRBJ segments. MiXCR, applied by TCRdb to the multiplex PCR reads, yields one record per CDR3 protein. TCRdb assigned the V and J calls; the authors' analysis was not used. The table has 400,000 to 500,000 distinct CDR3 sequences, 20% to 25% seen once. This specimen was peripheral blood mononuclear cells (PBMCs), taken when the disease was refractory, from a patient treated with antithyroid drugs. This TCR derives from a female donor with Graves disease. V and J are TRBV2 and TRBJ2-7, with TRBD1 identical over 9 bases. In nucleotides, the CDR3 is TGTGCCAGCATGGGACAGGGCCCCCACGAGCAGTACTTC. This gives the protein CASMGQGPHEQYF.